This T cell receptor (beta chain) was recorded in a study of T cell changes during pregnancy in multiple sclerosis. The data were produced by immunoSEQ multiplex PCR, yet TCRdb's version contains in-frame clones alone and is incomplete. Seen here are 50,000 to 70,000 clones, roughly 93% observed once, and the top ten hold more than 1.5%. The CDR3 extends over 14 amino acids. CDR1 is LGHNT and CDR2 is FRNRAP in the germline V gene. The V gene lost 7 bases and the J gene lost 5 bases, with 18 bases spanning the gap. The rearrangement links TRBV12-5 to TRBJ2-7, with D perhaps TRBD2 (6 bases). This TCR came from a female donor with multiple sclerosis, enrolled in a pregnancy study. The source material was peripheral blood, sampled after pregnancy. The CDR3 DNA sequence: TGTGCTAGTGTTAATTCGGGACGGGGGAACGAGCAGTACTTC. Translation: CASVNSGRGNEQYF.